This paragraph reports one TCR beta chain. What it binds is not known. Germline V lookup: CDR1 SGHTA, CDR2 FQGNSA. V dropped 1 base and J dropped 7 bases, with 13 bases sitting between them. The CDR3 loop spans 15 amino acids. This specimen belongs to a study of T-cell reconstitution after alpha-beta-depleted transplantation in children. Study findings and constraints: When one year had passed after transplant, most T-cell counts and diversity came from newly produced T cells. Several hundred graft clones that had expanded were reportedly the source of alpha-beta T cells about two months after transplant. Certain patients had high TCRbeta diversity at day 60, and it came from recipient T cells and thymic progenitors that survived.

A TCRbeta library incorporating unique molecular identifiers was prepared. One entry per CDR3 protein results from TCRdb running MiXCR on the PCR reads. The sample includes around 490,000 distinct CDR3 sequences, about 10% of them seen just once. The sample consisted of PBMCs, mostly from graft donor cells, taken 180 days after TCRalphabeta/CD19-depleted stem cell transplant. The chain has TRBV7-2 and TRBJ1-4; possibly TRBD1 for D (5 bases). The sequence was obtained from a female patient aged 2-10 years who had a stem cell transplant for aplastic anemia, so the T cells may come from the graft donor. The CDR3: CASSLEGRVSEKLFF. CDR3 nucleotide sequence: TGTGCCAGCAGCTTAGAGGGCAGGGTCTCTGAAAAACTGTTTTTT.